The present T cell receptor beta chain was sequenced within a study of T cells in Graves' hyperthyroidism and ophthalmopathy. Study background: Before treatment of any kind, peripheral blood was taken at initial diagnosis. General study results and limits: Median prediction lead before ophthalmopathy onset was about 6.3 months with the model. Clonotypes that were expanded in thyroid above 0.001 mostly appeared in blood too. Through a model of 13 V-J features, ophthalmopathy was separated from stable hyperthyroidism.

As to this clonotype: Its antigen is undetermined.

TCR beta CDR3 region amplification was performed from RNA transcripts. The study used the HTBI primer set for a first-round RT-PCR of the TCR CDR3. TCRdb redid the calling of the multiplex PCR reads with MiXCR, one entry per CDR3 protein. The sample lists 200,000 to 250,000 distinct CDR3 sequences, about 15% occurring once. Germline values: CDR1 MNHEY, CDR2 SMNVEV (reference sequence). CDR3 length: 16 amino acids. V dropped 6 bases and J dropped 0 bases, with 15 bases sitting between them. The rearrangement joins TRBV27 to TRBJ2-1; D gene unclear. This TCR was recovered from a woman aged 18-29 years with Graves' ophthalmopathy. Sequencing input: blood. CDR3 sequence: CASSRVARSSYNEQFF. CDR3 sequence (DNA): TGTGCCAGCAGCAGAGTAGCTAGGAGCTCCTACAATGAGCAGTTCTTC.